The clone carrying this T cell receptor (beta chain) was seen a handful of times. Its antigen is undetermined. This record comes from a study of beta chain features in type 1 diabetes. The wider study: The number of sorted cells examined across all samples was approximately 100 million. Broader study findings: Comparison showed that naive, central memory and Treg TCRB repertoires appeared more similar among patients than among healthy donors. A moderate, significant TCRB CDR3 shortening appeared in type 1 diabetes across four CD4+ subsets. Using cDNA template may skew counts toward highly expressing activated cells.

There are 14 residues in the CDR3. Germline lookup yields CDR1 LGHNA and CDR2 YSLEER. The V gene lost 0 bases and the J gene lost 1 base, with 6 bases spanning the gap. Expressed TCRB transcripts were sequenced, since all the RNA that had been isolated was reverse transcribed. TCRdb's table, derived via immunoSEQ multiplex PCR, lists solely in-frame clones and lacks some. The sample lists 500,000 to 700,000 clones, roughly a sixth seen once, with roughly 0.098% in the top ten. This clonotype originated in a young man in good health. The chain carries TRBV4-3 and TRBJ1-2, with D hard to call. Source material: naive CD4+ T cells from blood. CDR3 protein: CASSQEWINYGYTF. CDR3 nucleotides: TGCGCCAGCAGCCAAGAATGGATTAACTATGGCTACACCTTC.